These T cell receptor beta chains were read from a single sample in a study of cytomegalovirus exposure and HLA in healthy donors. The protocol was immunoSEQ multiplex PCR, while the TCRdb copy is restricted to in-frame clones and leaves out a portion. The sample includes 95,000 or so clones, around four fifths of them seen just once. Source material: PBMCs. These receptors were collected from a middle-aged woman in good health and CMV-seronegative. Both conserved end residues are part of each CDR3. The D gene is left open where the match is weak. Clone size is stated in some rows and not others, as once, few, many or a class when expanded.

d_call	v_call	clone_size	j_call	cdr3_aa	cdr3_nt
TRBD1	TRBV10-1	NA	TRBJ2-2	CASSAGTETGELFF	TGCGCCAGCAGCGCCGGGACAGAAACCGGGGAGCTGTTTTTT
TRBD1	TRBV6-1	NA	TRBJ1-5	CASSEADRVWNQPQHF	TGTGCCAGCAGTGAAGCCGACAGGGTCTGGAATCAGCCCCAGCATTTT
TRBD1	TRBV28	NA	TRBJ1-5	CASIRGTGGGNQPQHF	TGTGCCAGCATTAGGGGGACAGGTGGGGGTAATCAGCCCCAGCATTTT
NA	TRBV7-2	NA	TRBJ1-1	CASSLTTMNTEAFF	TGTGCCAGCAGCTTAACAACCATGAACACTGAAGCTTTCTTT
NA	TRBV6-1	NA	TRBJ2-7	CASRDSLSYEQYF	TGTGCCAGCAGGGACAGCCTCTCCTACGAGCAGTACTTC
NA	TRBV7-2	once	TRBJ1-4	CASSTTGHREKLFF	TGTGCCAGCAGCACAACGGGACACCGGGAAAAACTGTTTTTT
TRBD1	TRBV14	few	TRBJ1-2	CASSRAPVTGQVKEDYGYTF	TGTGCCAGCAGCCGCGCCCCGGTCACGGGACAGGTCAAGGAGGACTATGGCTACACCTTC
NA	TRBV7-9	NA	TRBJ1-6	CASSRTDSGNSPLHF	TGTGCCAGCAGCCGGACGGACAGTGGGAATTCACCCCTCCACTTT
NA	TRBV9	NA	TRBJ2-5	CASSTQGHGRFQETQYF	TGTGCCAGCAGCACCCAGGGGCACGGAAGATTCCAAGAGACCCAGTACTTC
NA	TRBV7-2	few	TRBJ1-2	CASSLARSNYGYTF	TGTGCCAGCAGCTTAGCCAGGTCTAACTATGGCTACACCTTC
NA	TRBV10-3	NA	TRBJ2-6	CAISGSGANVLTF	TGTGCCATCAGCGGCTCTGGGGCCAACGTCCTGACTTTC
TRBD1	TRBV5-6	NA	TRBJ1-2	CASSSITDRDFAGYTF	TGTGCCAGCAGCTCTATTACAGACAGGGATTTCGCGGGCTACACCTTC
NA	TRBV15	NA	TRBJ2-7	CATSRGQGFGYEQYF	TGTGCCACCAGCAGAGGGCAGGGATTTGGCTACGAGCAGTACTTC
NA	TRBV5-1	few	TRBJ2-5	CASSLIPGQQETQYF	TGCGCCAGCAGCTTGATCCCCGGACAGCAAGAGACCCAGTACTTC
NA	TRBV2	NA	TRBJ1-1	CASSERFWAFF	TGTGCCAGCAGTGAGAGGTTCTGGGCTTTCTTT
NA	TRBV5-5	NA	TRBJ1-4	CASSLDSNEKLFF	TGTGCCAGCAGCTTGGACTCGAATGAAAAACTGTTTTTT
NA	TRBV6-5	NA	TRBJ2-7	CASSSLDKEYEQYF	TGTGCCAGCAGTTCGCTTGACAAGGAATACGAGCAGTACTTC
TRBD1	TRBV5-8	NA	TRBJ1-5	CASSSGQGTNQPQHF	TGTGCCAGCAGCTCGGGACAGGGAACGAATCAGCCCCAGCATTTT
TRBD2	TRBV9	NA	TRBJ2-3	CASSTSGGGTDTQYF	TGTGCCAGCAGCACCAGCGGGGGAGGCACAGATACGCAGTATTTT
NA	TRBV18	few	TRBJ1-1	CASSMEGRGAAFF	TGTGCCAGCTCAATGGAGGGCCGCGGGGCAGCTTTCTTT
TRBD1	TRBV2	NA	TRBJ1-5	CASSRQGGNQPQHF	TGTGCCAGCAGTCGTCAGGGGGGCAATCAGCCCCAGCATTTT
TRBD1	TRBV28	NA	TRBJ2-7	CASRPGQGANEQYF	TGTGCCAGCAGGCCGGGACAGGGGGCGAACGAGCAGTACTTC
TRBD1	TRBV12-5	once	TRBJ2-7	CASGWTGDEQYF	TGTGCTAGTGGTTGGACAGGGGACGAGCAGTACTTC
TRBD1	TRBV5-6	few	TRBJ1-1	CASSLLQGGNTEAFF	TGTGCCAGCAGCTTGTTACAGGGGGGTAACACTGAAGCTTTCTTT
TRBD2	TRBV4-1	NA	TRBJ2-1	CASSQEKGLAYSNEQFF	TGCGCCAGCAGCCAAGAGAAGGGACTAGCGTATTCCAATGAGCAGTTCTTC
TRBD1	TRBV10-3	NA	TRBJ2-7	CAISGNQGAYEQYF	TGTGCCATCAGTGGCAACCAGGGGGCCTACGAGCAGTACTTC
TRBD2	TRBV25-1	NA	TRBJ2-5	CASSDPLGTGGRETQYF	TGTGCCAGCAGTGATCCCTTGGGGACGGGGGGACGGGAGACCCAGTACTTC
TRBD1	TRBV20-1	NA	TRBJ2-7	CSANRGPEQYF	TGCAGTGCAAACAGGGGGCCCGAGCAGTACTTC
NA	TRBV29-1	few	TRBJ1-1	CSVFRGTEAFF	TGCAGCGTCTTCAGGGGCACTGAAGCTTTCTTT
TRBD2	TRBV5-6	NA	TRBJ2-1	CASSSSLAGFGNEQFF	TGTGCCAGCAGCTCCTCCCTAGCGGGGTTTGGGAATGAGCAGTTCTTC
TRBD1	TRBV27	NA	TRBJ1-1	CASSSPLTGNAEAFF	TGTGCCAGCAGTTCCCCTCTGACAGGGAACGCTGAAGCTTTCTTT
NA	TRBV11-1	NA	TRBJ2-7	CASSLDRYSYEQYF	TGTGCCAGCAGCTTAGACAGGTACTCCTACGAGCAGTACTTC
TRBD1	TRBV5-6	NA	TRBJ2-7	CASSLVGDSSLSEQYF	TGTGCCAGCAGCTTGGTAGGGGACAGTAGTCTCAGCGAGCAGTACTTC
TRBD2	TRBV5-6	NA	TRBJ2-1	CASSLVWGGRGDYNGQFF	TGTGCCAGCAGCTTGGTGTGGGGGGGGCGGGGGGACTACAATGGGCAGTTCTTC
TRBD2	TRBV5-1	few	TRBJ2-3	CASSLGTGGTTSYTDTQYF	TGCGCCAGCAGCTTAGGGACGGGGGGGACTACATCCTACACAGATACGCAGTATTTT
NA	TRBV25-1	NA	TRBJ1-6	CASSAPKGESPLHF	TGTGCCAGCAGTGCCCCGAAGGGGGAATCACCCCTCCACTTT
TRBD1	TRBV11-1	NA	TRBJ1-1	CASSLGQGRRTEAFF	TGTGCCAGCAGCTTAGGACAGGGCCGGAGGACTGAAGCTTTCTTT
NA	TRBV6-6	NA	TRBJ1-5	CASSHRADQPQHF	TGTGCCAGCAGTCACAGGGCTGATCAGCCCCAGCATTTT
NA	TRBV29-1	NA	TRBJ1-5	CSVRATDNQPQHF	TGCAGCGTTCGCGCGACAGATAATCAGCCCCAGCATTTT
TRBD1	TRBV10-3	NA	TRBJ1-1	CATKGTGWTEAFF	TGTGCCACCAAAGGGACAGGGTGGACTGAAGCTTTCTTT
TRBD1	TRBV4-2	once	TRBJ1-2	CASSQSTGGIYGYTF	TGTGCCAGCAGCCAATCAACAGGGGGCATCTATGGCTACACCTTC
NA	TRBV6-5	NA	TRBJ1-4	CASKQRNEKLFF	TGTGCCAGCAAACAGCGGAATGAAAAACTGTTTTTT
TRBD1	TRBV10-3	once	TRBJ1-2	CAISPGQGVYGYTF	TGTGCCATCAGTCCGGGACAGGGCGTTTATGGCTACACCTTC
TRBD1	TRBV7-2	once	TRBJ1-2	CASNLQGTGAGGGYTF	TGTGCCAGCAACCTGCAGGGGACAGGTGCCGGAGGGGGCTACACCTTC
NA	TRBV6-5	NA	TRBJ2-7	CASRYHVGLESYEQYF	TGTGCCAGCAGATACCATGTGGGCTTAGAGTCCTACGAGCAGTACTTC
TRBD1	TRBV6-1	NA	TRBJ1-5	CASTGTGNNQPQHF	TGTGCCAGCACGGGGACAGGGAATAATCAGCCCCAGCATTTT
NA	TRBV4-2	NA	TRBJ2-6	CASSQVWGAGANVLTF	TGTGCCAGCAGCCAAGTTTGGGGGGCTGGGGCCAACGTCCTGACTTTC
TRBD1	TRBV5-5	few	TRBJ1-4	CASSLVGGQDGKLFF	TGTGCCAGCAGCTTGGTGGGGGGACAGGACGGAAAACTGTTTTTT
TRBD2	TRBV5-1	NA	TRBJ2-2	CASASAGGSGELFF	TGCGCCAGCGCGTCAGCGGGGGGATCCGGGGAGCTGTTTTTT
NA	TRBV21-1	once	TRBJ1-2	CASSPWTDYGYTF	TGTGCCAGCAGCCCCTGGACAGATTATGGCTACACCTTC
NA	TRBV7-9	few	TRBJ1-5	CSSSLAAGQPQHF	TGTTCCAGCAGCTTAGCCGCCGGTCAGCCCCAGCATTTT
NA	TRBV5-1	NA	TRBJ1-4	CASSLDQGKEKLFF	TGCGCCAGCAGCTTGGATCAGGGTAAAGAAAAACTGTTTTTT
TRBD1	TRBV7-9	NA	TRBJ1-6	CASSLGGTGGAPLHF	TGTGCCAGCAGCTTAGGCGGGACAGGGGGAGCACCCCTCCACTTT